This T cell receptor (beta chain) was identified during a study of control samples from healthy donors and cancer patients. Here immunoSEQ multiplex PCR was the method, and the copy in TCRdb shows in-frame clones only, minus some. There are 110,000 or so clones in the sample; approximately 88% occur only once, and almost 40% lies in the top ten. The CDR3 is made up of 15 amino acids. Trimming shortened V by 3 bases and J by 4 bases, and 14 bases separated the two germline ends. Germline V gives CDR1 LGHNA, CDR2 YSLEER. The origin of this receptor is a man over 45 in good health. Material for sequencing was blood. The chain employs TRBV4-3 and TRBJ2-3; TRBD1 or TRBD2 may be the D gene (5 bases each). CDR3 loop: CASSQTDSGADTQYF. The CDR3 DNA reads TGCGCCAGCAGCCAGACAGACAGCGGCGCAGATACGCAGTATTTT.